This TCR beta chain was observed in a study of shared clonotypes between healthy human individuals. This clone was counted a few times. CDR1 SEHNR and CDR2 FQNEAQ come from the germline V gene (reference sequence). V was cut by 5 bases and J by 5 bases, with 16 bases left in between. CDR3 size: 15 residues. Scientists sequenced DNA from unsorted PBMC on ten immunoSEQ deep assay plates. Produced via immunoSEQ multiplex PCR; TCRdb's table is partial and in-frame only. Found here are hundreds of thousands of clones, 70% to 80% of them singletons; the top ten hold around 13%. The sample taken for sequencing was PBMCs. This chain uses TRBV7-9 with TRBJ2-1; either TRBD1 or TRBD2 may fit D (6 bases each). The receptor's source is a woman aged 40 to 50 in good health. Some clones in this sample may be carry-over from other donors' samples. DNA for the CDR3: TGTGCCAGCAGCCAAGATCAAGGGGGGCACAATGAGCAGTTCTTC. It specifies CASSQDQGGHNEQFF.